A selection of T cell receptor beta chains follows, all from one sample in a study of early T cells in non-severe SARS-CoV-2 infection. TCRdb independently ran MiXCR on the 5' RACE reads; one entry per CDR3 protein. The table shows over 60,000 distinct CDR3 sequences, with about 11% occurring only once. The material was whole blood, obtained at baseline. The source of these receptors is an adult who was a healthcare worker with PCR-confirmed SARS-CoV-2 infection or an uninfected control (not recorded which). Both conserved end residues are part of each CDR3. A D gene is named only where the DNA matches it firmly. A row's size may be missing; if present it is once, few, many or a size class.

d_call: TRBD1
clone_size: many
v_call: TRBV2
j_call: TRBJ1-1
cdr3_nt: TGTGCCAGCGTTGCGGACAGGGGGCAAGCTTTCTTT
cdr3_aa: CASVADRGQAFF

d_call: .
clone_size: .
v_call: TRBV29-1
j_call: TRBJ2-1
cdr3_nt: TGCAGCGCACCCACGACAAGGCTTGATGATGAGCAGTTCTTC
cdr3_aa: CSAPTTRLDDEQFF

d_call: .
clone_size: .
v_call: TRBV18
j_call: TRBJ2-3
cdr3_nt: TGTGCCAGCTCACCACCGAATTACAGGCCGGGGACAGATACGCAGTATTTT
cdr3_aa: CASSPPNYRPGTDTQYF

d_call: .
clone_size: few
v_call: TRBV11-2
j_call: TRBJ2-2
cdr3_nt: TGTGCCAGCAGCAAGAACACCGGGGAGCTGTTTTTT
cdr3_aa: CASSKNTGELFF

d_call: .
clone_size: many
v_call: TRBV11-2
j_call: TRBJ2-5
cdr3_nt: TGTGCCAGCAGTCTCCGGGGGGCTACCTCCCAAGAGACCCAGTACTTC
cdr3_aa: CASSLRGATSQETQYF

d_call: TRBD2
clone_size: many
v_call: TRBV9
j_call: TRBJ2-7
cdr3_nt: TGTGCCAGCAGTCGACAGCCTGGGGGGGGCGAGCAGTACTTC
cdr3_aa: CASSRQPGGGEQYF

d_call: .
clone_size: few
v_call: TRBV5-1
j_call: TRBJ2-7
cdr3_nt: TGCGCCAGCAGCTTGCTACAGGGAGGCGAGCAGTACTTC
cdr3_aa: CASSLLQGGEQYF

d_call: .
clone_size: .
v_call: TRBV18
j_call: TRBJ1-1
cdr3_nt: TGTGCCAGCTCACCATTCAGGACCGTGGAGAACACTGAAGCTTTCTTT
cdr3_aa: CASSPFRTVENTEAFF

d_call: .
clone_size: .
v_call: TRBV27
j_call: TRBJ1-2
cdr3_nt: TGTGCCAGCAGTTTAGCCCCGGACATACCTCTTGGCTACACCTTC
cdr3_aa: CASSLAPDIPLGYTF

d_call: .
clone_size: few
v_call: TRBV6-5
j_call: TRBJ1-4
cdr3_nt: TGTGCCAGCAGTTACGAGGGGGGCGGTGAAAAACTGTTTTTT
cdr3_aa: CASSYEGGGEKLFF

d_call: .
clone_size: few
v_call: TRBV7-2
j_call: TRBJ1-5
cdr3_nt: TGTGCCAGCAGCTTATTCCCTCCAGGGGATCAGCCCCAGCATTTT
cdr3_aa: CASSLFPPGDQPQHF

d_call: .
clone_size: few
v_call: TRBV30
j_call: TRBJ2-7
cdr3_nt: TGTGCCTGGAGTGAGGGGACCGGTACCTACGAGCAGTACTTC
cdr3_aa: CAWSEGTGTYEQYF

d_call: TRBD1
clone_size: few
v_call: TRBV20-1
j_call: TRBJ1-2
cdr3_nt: TGCAGTGCTAGAGATGACAGGGAGAGGGATGGCTACACCTTC
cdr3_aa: CSARDDRERDGYTF

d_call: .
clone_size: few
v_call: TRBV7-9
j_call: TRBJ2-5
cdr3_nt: TGTGCCAGCAGCTTAGTACGGAGCCAAGAGACCCAGTACTTC
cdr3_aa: CASSLVRSQETQYF

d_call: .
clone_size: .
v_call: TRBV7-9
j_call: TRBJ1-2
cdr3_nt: TGTGCCAGCAGCCCTTTAGGTACAGCCGGCTATGGCTACACCTTC
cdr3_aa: CASSPLGTAGYGYTF

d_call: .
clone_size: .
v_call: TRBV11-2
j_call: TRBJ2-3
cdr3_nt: TGTGCCAGCAGCTTGAACACAGATACGCAGTATTTT
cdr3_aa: CASSLNTDTQYF

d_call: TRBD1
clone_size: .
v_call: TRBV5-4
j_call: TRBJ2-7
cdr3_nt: TGTGCCAGCAGCCCCACAGGGGTCGGGGTCCTGGGGTACGAGCAGTACTTC
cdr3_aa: CASSPTGVGVLGYEQYF

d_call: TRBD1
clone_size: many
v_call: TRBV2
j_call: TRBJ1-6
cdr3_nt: TGTGCCAGCAGCAACAGGGGGCTGTACAATTCACCCCTCCACTTT
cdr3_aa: CASSNRGLYNSPLHF